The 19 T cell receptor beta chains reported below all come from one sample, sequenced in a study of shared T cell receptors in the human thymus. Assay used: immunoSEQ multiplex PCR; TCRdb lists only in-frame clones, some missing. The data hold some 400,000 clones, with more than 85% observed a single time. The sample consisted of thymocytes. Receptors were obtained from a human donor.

The CDR3 DNA is TGTGCCAGCACTAATCTGAGACAGGGGGCCTACGAGCAGTACTTC. It translates to CASTNLRQGAYEQYF. The genes are TRBV25-1 and TRBJ2-7, with 9 bases matching TRBD1. This CDR3 comprises 15 residues. The V and J ends lost 7 bases and 2 bases, in that order; junction bases with no gene match: 9. The germline V gene encodes CDR1 MGHDK and CDR2 SYGVNS.

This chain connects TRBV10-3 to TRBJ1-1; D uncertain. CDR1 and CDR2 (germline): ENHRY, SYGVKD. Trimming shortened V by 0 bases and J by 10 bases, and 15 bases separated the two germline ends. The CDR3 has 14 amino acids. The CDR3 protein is CAISESKGCSVAFF. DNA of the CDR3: TGTGCCATCAGTGAGTCGAAAGGGTGCTCGGTAGCTTTCTTT.

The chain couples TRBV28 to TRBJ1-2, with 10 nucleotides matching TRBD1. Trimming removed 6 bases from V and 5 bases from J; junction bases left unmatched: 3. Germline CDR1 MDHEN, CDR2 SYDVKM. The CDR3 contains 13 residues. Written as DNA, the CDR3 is TGTGCCAGCAGGCCGGGACAGGGGTATGGCTACACCTTC. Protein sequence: CASRPGQGYGYTF.

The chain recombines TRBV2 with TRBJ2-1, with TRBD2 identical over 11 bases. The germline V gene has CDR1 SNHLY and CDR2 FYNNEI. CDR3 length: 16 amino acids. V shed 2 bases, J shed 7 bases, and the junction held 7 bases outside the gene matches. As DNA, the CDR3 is TGTGCCAGCAGTGAAACGTCTAGCGGGAGGCATAATGAGCAGTTCTTC. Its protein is CASSETSSGRHNEQFF.

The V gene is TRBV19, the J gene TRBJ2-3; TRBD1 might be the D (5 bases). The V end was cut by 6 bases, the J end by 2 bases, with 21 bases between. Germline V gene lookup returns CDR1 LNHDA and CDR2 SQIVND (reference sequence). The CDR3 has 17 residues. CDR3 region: CASSLEFRVGDTDTQYF. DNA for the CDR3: TGTGCCAGTAGCTTGGAATTCAGGGTTGGGGACACAGATACGCAGTATTTT.

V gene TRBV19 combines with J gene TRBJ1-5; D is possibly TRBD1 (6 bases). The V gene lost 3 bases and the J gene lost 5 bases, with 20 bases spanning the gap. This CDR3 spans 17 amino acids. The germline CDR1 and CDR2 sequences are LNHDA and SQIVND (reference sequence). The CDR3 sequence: CASSMRGREGQDQPQHF. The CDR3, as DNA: TGTGCCAGTAGTATGCGGGGCAGGGAGGGACAAGATCAGCCCCAGCATTTT.

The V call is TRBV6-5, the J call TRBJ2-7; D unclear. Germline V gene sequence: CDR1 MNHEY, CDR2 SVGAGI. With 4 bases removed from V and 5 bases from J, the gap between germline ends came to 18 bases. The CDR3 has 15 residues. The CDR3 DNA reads TGTGCCAGCAGTTTTAGACCCACCGCTGAGGACGAGCAGTACTTC. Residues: CASSFRPTAEDEQYF.

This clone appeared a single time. The DNA of the CDR3 is TGTGCCAGCAGCCTACAAGGGTGGATGGGCTCTGGAAACACCATATATTTT. Encoded protein: CASSLQGWMGSGNTIYF. The chain links TRBV4-2 to TRBJ1-3; no firm D call. CDR3 length: 17 amino acids. V was clipped by 4 bases and J by 0 bases, with 16 bases between them. In germline, CDR1 is LGHNA, CDR2 YNFKEQ.

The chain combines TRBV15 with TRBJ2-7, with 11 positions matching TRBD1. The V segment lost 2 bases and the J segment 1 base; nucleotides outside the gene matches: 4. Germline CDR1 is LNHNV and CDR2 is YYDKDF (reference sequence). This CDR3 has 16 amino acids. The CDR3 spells CATSRIGTGGSYEQYF. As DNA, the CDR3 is TGTGCCACCAGCAGAATAGGGACAGGGGGGTCCTACGAGCAGTACTTC. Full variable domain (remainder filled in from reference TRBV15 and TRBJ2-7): DAMVIQNPRYQVTQFGKPVTLSCSQTLNHNVMYWYQQKSSQAPKLLFHYYDKDFNNEADTPDNFQSRRPNTSFCFLDIRSPGLGDTAMYLCATSRIGTGGSYEQYFGPGTRLTVT.

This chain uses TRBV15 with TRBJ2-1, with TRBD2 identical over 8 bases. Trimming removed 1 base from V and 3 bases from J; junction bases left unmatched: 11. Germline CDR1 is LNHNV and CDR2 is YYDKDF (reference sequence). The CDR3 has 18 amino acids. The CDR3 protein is CATSRAHLAGSLYNEQFF. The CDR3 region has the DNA TGTGCCACCAGCAGAGCCCATTTAGCGGGGTCCCTCTACAATGAGCAGTTCTTC.

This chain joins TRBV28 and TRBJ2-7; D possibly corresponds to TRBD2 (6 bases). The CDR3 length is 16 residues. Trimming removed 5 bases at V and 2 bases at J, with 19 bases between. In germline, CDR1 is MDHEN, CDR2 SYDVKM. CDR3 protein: CASSDRAGMGPYEQYF. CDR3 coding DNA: TGTGCCAGCAGTGACCGGGCGGGGATGGGGCCCTACGAGCAGTACTTC.

Written as DNA, the CDR3 is TGTGCCAGCAGCCCACATAGGACAGGGGCCCCCAATGAGCAGTTCTTC. Amino acid sequence: CASSPHRTGAPNEQFF. The rearrangement joins TRBV27 to TRBJ2-1; 9 bases agree with TRBD1. Germline lookup yields CDR1 MNHEY and CDR2 SMNVEV (reference sequence). CDR3 length: 16 residues. J gave up 6 bases and V 6 bases, and 12 bases lay outside the gene matches.

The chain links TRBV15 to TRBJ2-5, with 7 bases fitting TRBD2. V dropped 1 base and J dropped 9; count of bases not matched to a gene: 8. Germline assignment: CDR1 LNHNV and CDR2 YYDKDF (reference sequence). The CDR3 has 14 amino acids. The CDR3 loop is CATSRGLAHEAQYF. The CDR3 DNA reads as TGTGCCACCAGCAGAGGACTAGCCCATGAGGCCCAGTACTTC.

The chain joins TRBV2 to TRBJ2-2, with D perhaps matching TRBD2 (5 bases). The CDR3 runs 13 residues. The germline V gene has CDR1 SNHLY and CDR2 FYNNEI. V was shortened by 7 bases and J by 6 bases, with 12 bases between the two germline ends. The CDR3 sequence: CASITGSSGELFF. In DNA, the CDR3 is TGTGCCAGCATTACGGGGAGCTCCGGGGAGCTGTTTTTT.

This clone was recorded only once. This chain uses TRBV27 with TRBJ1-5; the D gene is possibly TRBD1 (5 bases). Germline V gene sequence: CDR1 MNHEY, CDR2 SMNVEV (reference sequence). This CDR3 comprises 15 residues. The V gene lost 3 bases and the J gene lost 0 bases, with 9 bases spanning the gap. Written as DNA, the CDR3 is TGTGCCAGCAGTTTTAGCAGGGTTAGCAATCAGCCCCAGCATTTT. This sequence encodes CASSFSRVSNQPQHF.

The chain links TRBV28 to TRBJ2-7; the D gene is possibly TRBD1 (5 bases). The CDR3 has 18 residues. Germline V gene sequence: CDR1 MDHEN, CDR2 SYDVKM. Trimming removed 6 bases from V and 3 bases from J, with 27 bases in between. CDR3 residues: CASSHTGSRPPICYEQYF. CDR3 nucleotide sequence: TGTGCCAGCAGCCACACAGGATCGCGGCCCCCAATTTGCTACGAGCAGTACTTC.

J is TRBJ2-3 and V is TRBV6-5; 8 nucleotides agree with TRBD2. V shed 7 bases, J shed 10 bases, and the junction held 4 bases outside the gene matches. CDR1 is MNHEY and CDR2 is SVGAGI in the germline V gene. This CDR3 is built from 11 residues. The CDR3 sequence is CASTGGDAQYF. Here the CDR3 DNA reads TGTGCCAGCACGGGGGGGGATGCGCAGTATTTT.

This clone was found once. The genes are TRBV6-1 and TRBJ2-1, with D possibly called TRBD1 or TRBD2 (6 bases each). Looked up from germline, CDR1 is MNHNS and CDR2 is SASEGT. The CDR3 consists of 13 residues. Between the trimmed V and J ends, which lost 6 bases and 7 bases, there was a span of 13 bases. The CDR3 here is CASSLKGGNEQFF. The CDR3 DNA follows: TGTGCCAGCAGCCTAAAGGGGGGAAATGAGCAGTTCTTC.

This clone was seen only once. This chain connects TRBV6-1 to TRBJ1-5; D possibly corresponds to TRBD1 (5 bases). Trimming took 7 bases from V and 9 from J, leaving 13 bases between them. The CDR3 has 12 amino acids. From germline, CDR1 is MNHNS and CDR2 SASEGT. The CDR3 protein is CASKGWNRPQHF. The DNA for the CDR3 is TGTGCCAGCAAGGGGTGGAACCGGCCCCAGCATTTT.